Listed here are 27 T cell receptor beta chains from one sample, sequenced in a study of radiation and T cells in renal cell carcinoma. Time point defined: blood 4 weeks post-SBRT, at nephrectomy. Treatment here: 15 Gy SBRT to primary tumor, nephrectomy 4 weeks later. TCRdb keeps only in-frame clones here, not all; method: immunoSEQ multiplex PCR. Counted here are 30,000 to 40,000 clones, 65% to 85% occurring once; the ten biggest clones make up 30% to 35%. The sequenced sample was blood, obtained from a patient whose treatment included radiotherapy and nephrectomy. Source of these receptors: a man aged 55 to 70 with renal cell carcinoma.

This sequence joins TRBV5-4 and TRBJ1-2, with 7 nucleotides matching TRBD1. This CDR3 has 14 residues. Germline V gene lookup returns CDR1 SGHNT and CDR2 YYREEE (reference sequence). Trimming at V came to 0 bases and at J to 8 bases, leaving 7 bases not matched to a gene. CDR3 in DNA: TGTGCCAGCAGCTTGGTGGAGGGGGCGCAGGGCTACACCTTC. Translated, it gives CASSLVEGAQGYTF. Using reference TRBV5-4 and TRBJ1-2 for the parts outside the CDR3, the full variable domain is ETGVTQSPTHLIKTRGQQVTLRCSSQSGHNTVSWYQQALGQGPQFIFQYYREEENGRGNFPPRFSGLQFPNYSSELNVNALELDDSALYLCASSLVEGAQGYTFGSGTRLTVV.

The chain has TRBV14 and TRBJ2-3, with D possibly TRBD2 on 6 matching bases. The CDR3 is 17 residues long. CDR1 SGHDN and CDR2 FVKESK come from the germline V gene. The V end lost 2 bases, the J end lost 5 bases, and 20 bases lay between the germline ends. This chain's CDR3 is CASSQYRRRESGDTQYF. DNA of the CDR3: TGTGCCAGCAGCCAATATCGAAGACGGGAGTCCGGAGATACGCAGTATTTT.

The rearrangement uses TRBV5-5 and TRBJ2-7, with D perhaps TRBD1 (6 bases). The CDR3 has 16 amino acids. The V end lost 4 bases, the J end lost 2 bases, and 19 bases lay between the germline ends. Germline values: CDR1 SGHKS, CDR2 YYEKEE (reference sequence). In DNA form, the CDR3 reads TGTGCCAGCAGCCGCAGTGGGGCACAGGGTACCTACGAGCAGTACTTC. Residues: CASSRSGAQGTYEQYF. Full variable domain (missing parts from reference TRBV5-5 and TRBJ2-7): DAGVTQSPTHLIKTRGQQVTLRCSPISGHKSVSWYQQVLGQGPQFIFQYYEKEERGRGNFPDRFSARQFPNYSSELNVNALLLGDSALYLCASSRSGAQGTYEQYFGPGTRLTVT.

The V gene is TRBV28, the J gene TRBJ1-6; 8 bases line up with TRBD1. The CDR3 runs 15 residues. The trim removed 5 bases at V and 10 bases at J, leaving 10 bases unmatched. The germline gives CDR1 MDHEN, CDR2 SYDVKM. CDR3 DNA: TGTGCCAGCAGTCCAAGGACAGGGCGATCGTCACCCCTCCACTTT. The encoded protein is CASSPRTGRSSPLHF.

The chain combines TRBV7-2 with TRBJ2-7; possibly TRBD1 or TRBD2 for D (5 bases each). This CDR3 is built from 12 residues. V lost 3 bases and J lost 5, with 8 bases in between. Per the germline V gene, CDR1 is SGHTA and CDR2 is FQGNSA. This CDR3 reads CASSFLGDEQYF. The CDR3 region has the DNA TGTGCCAGCAGCTTCTTGGGGGACGAGCAGTACTTC.

This chain joins TRBV7-9 and TRBJ2-1; D not resolved. Between the trimmed V and J ends, which lost 0 bases and 8 bases, there was a span of 11 bases. The CDR3 extends over 14 amino acids. Germline CDR1 and CDR2: SEHNR and FQNEAQ (reference sequence). The CDR3 coding sequence is TGTGCCAGCAGCTTAGCGGGGTCCGGGTATGAGCAGTTCTTC. Residues: CASSLAGSGYEQFF.

The chain joins TRBV7-9 to TRBJ2-1; 10 bases agree with TRBD2. V lost 5 bases to trimming and J lost 10 bases; unmatched junction nucleotides: 14. The germline CDR1 and CDR2 sequences are SEHNR and FQNEAQ (reference sequence). CDR3 length: 16 residues. The CDR3 loop is CASSRAGLASRGEQFF. The CDR3, as DNA: TGTGCCAGCAGCCGGGCGGGACTAGCGTCGCGGGGGGAGCAGTTCTTC.

This clone was counted a single time. The V call is TRBV14, the J call TRBJ1-1, with 7 bases lining up with TRBD1. CDR1 and CDR2 (germline): SGHDN, FVKESK. The CDR3 runs to 18 residues. After removal of 3 bases from V and 1 base from J, the junction contained 14 bases not matched to a gene. The CDR3 DNA sequence: TGTGCCAGCAGCCAGGGAGGACAGGTGGCCCGTGGGAACACTGAAGCTTTCTTT. Translating it yields CASSQGGQVARGNTEAFF.

The chain carries TRBV10-3 and TRBJ2-1, with 8 bases lining up with TRBD1. J gave up 5 bases and V 6 bases, and 6 bases lay outside the gene matches. The CDR3 totals 14 residues. Germline CDR1 is ENHRY and CDR2 is SYGVKD. In DNA form, the CDR3 reads TGTGCCATCAGGGATGGACAGGGAAACAATGAGCAGTTCTTC. Translated: CAIRDGQGNNEQFF.

This clone was counted a few times. This sequence joins TRBV20-1 and TRBJ2-5; D gene uncertain. Trimming took off 3 bases at V and 5 bases at J, with 7 bases between the two ends. CDR1 and CDR2 (germline): DFQATT, SNEGSKA (reference sequence). This CDR3 is 11 amino acids long. For the CDR3, the DNA is TGCAGTGCTAGTTCCCGGGAGACCCAGTACTTC. It translates to CSASSRETQYF.

This sequence joins TRBV11-2 and TRBJ1-1, with a tentative D call TRBD1 (5 bases). In germline, CDR1 is SGHAT, CDR2 FQNNGV. CDR3 length: 12 amino acids. V was cut by 6 bases and J by 7 bases, with 12 bases left in between. In DNA form, the CDR3 reads TGTGCCAGCAGAACGGGACCTTTTGAAGCTTTCTTT. It translates to CASRTGPFEAFF.

The V and J genes are TRBV7-9 and TRBJ2-5; 9 positions match TRBD2. V gave up 2 bases and J gave up 4 bases; unmatched junction bases: 17. The CDR3 covers 19 residues. Germline values: CDR1 SEHNR, CDR2 FQNEAQ (reference sequence). The CDR3 DNA follows: TGTGCCAGCAGCTTACTCATCGGGCCGTCTAGCGGGAAACGAGAGACCCAGTACTTC. Encoded protein: CASSLLIGPSSGKRETQYF.

The chain recombines TRBV29-1 with TRBJ2-3; D call uncertain. CDR1 is SQVTM, CDR2 ANQGSEA, per germline. Trimming cost V 4 bases and J 7 bases, with 12 bases left between them. The CDR3 sequence is 12 residues long. The CDR3 is CSVAHSSNTQYF. CDR3 coding DNA: TGCAGCGTTGCCCATAGCAGTAATACGCAGTATTTT.

V gene TRBV4-1 combines with J gene TRBJ2-7; 7 bases map to TRBD2. The V and J ends lost 3 bases and 0 bases, in that order; junction bases with no gene match: 14. Germline CDR1 reads MGHRA; CDR2 reads YSYEKL. The CDR3 has 18 residues. The CDR3: CASSQPGLGGGSSYEQYF. In DNA form, the CDR3 reads TGCGCCAGCAGCCAGCCGGGTTTGGGGGGAGGGAGCTCCTACGAGCAGTACTTC.

The chain carries TRBV5-1 and TRBJ2-5; 7 bases map to TRBD1. The CDR3 extends over 15 amino acids. CDR1 SGHRS and CDR2 YFSETQ come from the germline V gene. J was trimmed by 5 bases and V by 4 bases; bases with no gene match: 11. The CDR3 loop reads CASSGMTGIQETQYF. The CDR3 bases are TGCGCCAGCAGCGGGATGACAGGGATTCAGGAGACCCAGTACTTC.

The J gene is TRBJ1-2, the V gene TRBV29-1, with D possibly matching TRBD1 (5 bases). Germline V CDR1 and CDR2: SQVTM, ANQGSEA. The CDR3 runs 13 residues. Trimming pared 0 bases from V and 4 bases from J, leaving 9 bases between. CDR3 loop: CSVEDRDSYGYTF. The CDR3 DNA is TGCAGCGTTGAAGATCGAGACAGCTATGGCTACACCTTC.

This clone was seen many times. V is TRBV19 and J is TRBJ1-1; D gene ambiguous. This CDR3 is built from 15 residues. Trimming cost V 10 bases and J 0 bases, with 18 bases left between them. Germline V lookup: CDR1 LNHDA, CDR2 SQIVND (reference sequence). This CDR3 is CATYPVRGLNTEAFF. The CDR3 bases are TGTGCCACCTATCCGGTCCGGGGATTGAACACTGAAGCTTTCTTT.

This chain links TRBV4-3 with TRBJ1-2; no definite D call. Per germline, CDR1 LGHNA and CDR2 YSLEER. This CDR3 contains 15 residues. With 0 bases removed from V and 7 bases from J, the gap between germline ends came to 15 bases. The CDR3 here is CASSQEVGNPGGYTF. The DNA for the CDR3 is TGCGCCAGCAGCCAAGAGGTTGGCAACCCCGGTGGCTACACCTTC.

The chain has TRBV27 and TRBJ2-2, with D uncertain. V lost 3 bases and J 4 bases, leaving 6 bases between the germline ends. Germline V gene data show CDR1 as MNHEY and CDR2 as SMNVEV (reference sequence). The CDR3 length is 13 residues. In DNA, the CDR3 is TGTGCCAGCAGTTTCGAACTCACCGGGGAGCTGTTTTTT. It encodes CASSFELTGELFF.

The chain couples TRBV11-2 to TRBJ2-7; 9 bases are a match to TRBD2. Trimming cost V 4 bases and J 6 bases; bases outside gene matches: 10. Germline CDR1 reads SGHAT; CDR2 reads FQNNGV. The CDR3 sequence is 15 residues long. The CDR3: CASSSHLAGLAEQYF. The DNA for the CDR3 is TGTGCCAGCAGCTCACATCTAGCGGGATTGGCCGAGCAGTACTTC.

The rearrangement joins TRBV4-3 to TRBJ1-1; D is unclear. Deletions cut 0 bases from V and 5 bases from J, with 7 bases between. Germline assignment: CDR1 LGHNA and CDR2 YSLEER. The CDR3 loop spans 13 amino acids. CDR3 nucleotide sequence: TGCGCCAGCAGCCAAGAAGGAGGGACTGAAGCTTTCTTT. Its translation is CASSQEGGTEAFF.

The chain joins TRBV19 to TRBJ2-7, with 11 positions matching TRBD2. CDR1 LNHDA and CDR2 SQIVND come from the germline V gene (reference sequence). CDR3 length: 15 residues. V trimming: 6 bases; J trimming: 7 bases; junction bases outside the gene matches: 11. The CDR3 protein is CASSRLAGGPNEQYF. The CDR3 DNA reads as TGTGCCAGTAGCCGTTTAGCGGGAGGGCCGAATGAGCAGTACTTC.

The chain has TRBV7-2 and TRBJ2-4; the D is unclear. The CDR3 runs 14 residues. From germline, CDR1 is SGHTA and CDR2 FQGNSA. V dropped 5 bases and J dropped 4 bases, with 12 bases sitting between them. Here the CDR3 DNA reads TGTGCCAGCAGCGATACTGACCTAAAAAACATTCAGTACTTC. Encoded protein: CASSDTDLKNIQYF.

This clone came up a few times. This chain joins TRBV9 and TRBJ1-4, with D possibly being TRBD1 (5 bases). Germline CDR1 reads SGDLS; CDR2 reads YYNGEE. The V and J ends lost 3 bases and 3 bases respectively, with 12 bases between them. The CDR3 is made up of 15 amino acids. The CDR3 DNA is TGTGCCAGCAGCGCATCAGGACAAGCTAATGAAAAACTGTTTTTT. Residues: CASSASGQANEKLFF.

This rearrangement joins TRBV2 to TRBJ2-7; D is unresolved. V was pared by 1 base and J by 4 bases, with 5 bases between. CDR1 is SNHLY, CDR2 FYNNEI, per germline. The CDR3 consists of 12 residues. The CDR3: CASSEGPYEQYF. CDR3 DNA: TGTGCCAGCAGTGAAGGGCCGTACGAGCAGTACTTC.

The chain joins TRBV2 to TRBJ2-5; perhaps TRBD2 as D (6 bases). In germline, CDR1 is SNHLY, CDR2 FYNNEI. The CDR3 is made up of 14 amino acids. V lost 4 bases, J lost 4 bases, and 13 bases lay in between. CDR3 protein: CASSGGGNGETQYF. CDR3 in DNA: TGTGCCAGCAGTGGGGGCGGGAATGGAGAGACCCAGTACTTC.

The V gene is TRBV6-5, the J gene TRBJ2-5, with 9 bases lining up with TRBD1. Looked up from germline, CDR1 is MNHEY and CDR2 is SVGAGI. The CDR3 sequence is 16 residues long. The trim removed 4 bases at V and 3 bases at J, leaving 9 bases unmatched. CDR3 sequence (DNA): TGTGCCAGCAGTTTCCTCCACCGACAGGGGGAAGAGACCCAGTACTTC. This gives the protein CASSFLHRQGEETQYF.